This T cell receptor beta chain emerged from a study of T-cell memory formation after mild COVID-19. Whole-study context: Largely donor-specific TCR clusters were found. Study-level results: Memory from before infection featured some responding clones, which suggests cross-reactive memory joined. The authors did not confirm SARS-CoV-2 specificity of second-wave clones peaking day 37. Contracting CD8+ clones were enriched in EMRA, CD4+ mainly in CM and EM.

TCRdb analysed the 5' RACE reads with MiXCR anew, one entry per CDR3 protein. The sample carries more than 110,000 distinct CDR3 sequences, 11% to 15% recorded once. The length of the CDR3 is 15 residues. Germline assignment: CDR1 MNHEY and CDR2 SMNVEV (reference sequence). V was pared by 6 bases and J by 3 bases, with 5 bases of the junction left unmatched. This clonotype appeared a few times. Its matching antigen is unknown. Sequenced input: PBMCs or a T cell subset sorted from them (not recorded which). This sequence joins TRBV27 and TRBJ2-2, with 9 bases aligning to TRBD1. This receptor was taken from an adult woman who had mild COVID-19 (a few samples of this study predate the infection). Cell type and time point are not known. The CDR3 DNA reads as TGTGCCAGCAGCACAGGGGGCTCGTACACCGGGGAGCTGTTTTTT. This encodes CASSTGGSYTGELFF.